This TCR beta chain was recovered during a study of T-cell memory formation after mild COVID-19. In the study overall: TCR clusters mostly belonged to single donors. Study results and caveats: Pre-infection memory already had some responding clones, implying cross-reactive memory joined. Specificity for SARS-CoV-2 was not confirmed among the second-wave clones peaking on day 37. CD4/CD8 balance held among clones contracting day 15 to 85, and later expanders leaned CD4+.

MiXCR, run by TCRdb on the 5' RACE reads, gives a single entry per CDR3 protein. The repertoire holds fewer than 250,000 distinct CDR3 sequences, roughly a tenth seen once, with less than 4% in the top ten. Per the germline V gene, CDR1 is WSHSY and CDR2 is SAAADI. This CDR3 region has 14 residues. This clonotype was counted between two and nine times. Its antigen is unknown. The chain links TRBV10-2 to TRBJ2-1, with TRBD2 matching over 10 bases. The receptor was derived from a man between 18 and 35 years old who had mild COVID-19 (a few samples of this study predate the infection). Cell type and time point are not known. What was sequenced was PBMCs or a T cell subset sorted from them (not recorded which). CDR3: CAGGGSSGGNEQFF. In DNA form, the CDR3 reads TGCGCTGGGGGAGGGTCTAGCGGGGGCAATGAGCAGTTCTTC.